This T cell receptor (beta chain) appears in the sequencing data of a study of cytomegalovirus exposure and HLA in healthy donors. Sequencing used immunoSEQ multiplex PCR; TCRdb keeps in-frame clones, though not all of them. The table shows approximately 220,000 clones, with 75% to 95% occurring only once. Separate from the approximately 720-subject first cohort, the approximately 120-subject validation cohort was the one that the donors belonged to. The TCR was taken from a woman aged 18 to 35 in good health and CMV-seronegative. Sequencing was done on a sample of PBMCs.

CDR3 residues: CASSSHRGPVEAFF. The CDR3 DNA reads as TGTGCCAGCAGCTCTCACAGGGGGCCGGTTGAAGCTTTCTTT. The chain joins TRBV7-9 to TRBJ1-1; 9 bases fit TRBD1. The CDR3 loop spans 14 amino acids. Per the germline V gene, CDR1 is SEHNR and CDR2 is FQNEAQ (reference sequence). V was pared by 4 bases and J by 7 bases, with 7 bases of the junction left unmatched.